The clone carrying this T cell receptor beta chain came up a few times. What it binds is not known. The data originate from a study of T-cell reconstitution after alpha-beta-depleted transplantation in children. Study-level results: When one year had passed after transplant, most T-cell counts and diversity came from newly produced T cells.

The length of the CDR3 is 16 residues. Unmatched junction bases numbered 14, after V lost 5 bases and J lost 5 bases. A library of TCRbeta sequences, prepared with unique molecular identifiers, was generated. Via MiXCR, TCRdb re-called the PCR reads, giving one row per CDR3 protein. The table includes roughly 340,000 distinct CDR3 sequences, 15% to 20% detected once. The rearrangement joins TRBV12-3 or TRBV12-4 to TRBJ2-5, with TRBD2 matching 7 bases. Sequenced material: PBMCs, mostly from graft donor cells, taken 360 days after TCRalphabeta/CD19-depleted stem cell transplant. The sequence derives from a male patient aged 2-15 years who had a stem cell transplant for acute lymphoblastic leukemia, so the T cells may come from the graft donor. CDR3 bases: TGTGCCAGCAGTCTCACGGCAAGACTAGCCCCGGAGACCCAGTACTTC. It codes for CASSLTARLAPETQYF.